These T cell receptor beta chains were read from a single sample in a study of beta chain features in type 1 diabetes. Here immunoSEQ multiplex PCR was the method, and the copy in TCRdb shows in-frame clones only, minus some. The sample holds more than 250,000 clones, about 15% seen once. What was sequenced was naive CD4+ T cells from blood. The source of these receptors is a man aged 18 to 30 with type 1 diabetes. The CDR3 runs from the conserved cysteine through the conserved F or W. The order of the fields is V gene, CDR3 length, CDR3 protein.

V: TRBV5-1
length: 14
CDR3: CASSPGTAYNEQFF

V: TRBV7-9
length: 16
CDR3: CASSSEGASSGRGQYF

V: TRBV19
length: 15
CDR3: CASSMLGQGDQPQHF

V: TRBV11-2
length: 12
CDR3: CASSLAGGEAFF

V: TRBV28
length: 15
CDR3: CASSSTGGWANVLTF

V: TRBV5-1
length: 16
CDR3: CASSRGGLAGQETQYF

V: TRBV7-2
length: 15
CDR3: CASSPGGAGNTEAFF

V: TRBV4-3
length: 16
CDR3: CASSQEDRANTGELFF

V: TRBV6-5
length: 14
CDR3: CASTKWQGSYEQYF

V: TRBV21-1
length: 11
CDR3: CARPGGPGQYF

V: TRBV30
length: 14
CDR3: CAWSVQGRRNIQYF